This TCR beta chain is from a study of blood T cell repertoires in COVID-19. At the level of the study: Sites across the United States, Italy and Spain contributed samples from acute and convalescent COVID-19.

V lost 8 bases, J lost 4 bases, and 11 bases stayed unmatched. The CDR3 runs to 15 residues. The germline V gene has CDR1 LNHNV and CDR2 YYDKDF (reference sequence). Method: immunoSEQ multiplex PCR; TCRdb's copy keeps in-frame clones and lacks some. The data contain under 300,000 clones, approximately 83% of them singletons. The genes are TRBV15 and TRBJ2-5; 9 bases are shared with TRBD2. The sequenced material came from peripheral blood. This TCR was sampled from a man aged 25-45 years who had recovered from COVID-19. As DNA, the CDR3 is TGTGCCACCGAGGCGGGGGGGCTACGTTCAGAGACCCAGTACTTC. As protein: CATEAGGLRSETQYF.